This T cell receptor beta chain was retrieved from a study of blood T cell repertoires in COVID-19. Sequencing was performed with immunoSEQ multiplex PCR; in TCRdb, only in-frame clones are kept and a portion is missing. The sample yields some 200,000 clones, approximately 86% seen once. The sample holds a few counts of this clone. Specimen: peripheral blood. This receptor was identified in an elderly woman with acute or convalescent COVID-19.

The CDR3 sequence: CASRRERSNQPQHF. The CDR3 coding sequence is TGTGCCAGTAGAAGGGAGCGTAGCAATCAGCCCCAGCATTTT. The chain combines TRBV19 with TRBJ1-5; D remains unclear. V lost 6 bases and J 0 bases, leaving 9 bases between the germline ends. CDR3 length: 14 amino acids. The germline gives CDR1 LNHDA, CDR2 SQIVND (reference sequence).